The 10 T cell receptor beta chains below were found in one sample sequenced in a study of blood T cell repertoires in COVID-19. Libraries were prepared by immunoSEQ multiplex PCR; TCRdb keeps only in-frame clonotypes and omits some of them. The sample comprises under 300,000 clones, over 75% of which are singletons, and 0.75% to 1% rests with the top ten. The sample consisted of PBMCs or T cells enriched from blood (not recorded which). The receptor set was obtained from a woman aged 30 to 39 who had recovered from COVID-19.

The CDR3 here is CASSSRDRGFTLVTGNTIYF. As DNA, the CDR3 is TGCGCCAGCAGTAGCCGGGACAGGGGTTTCACGCTGGTAACTGGAAACACCATATATTTT. The chain uses TRBV10-1 and TRBJ1-3; TRBD1 agrees at 10 bases. There are 20 residues in the CDR3. Per germline, CDR1 WNHNN and CDR2 SYGVQD (reference sequence). V was clipped by 5 bases and J by 2 bases; unmatched bases: 18.

The chain joins TRBV5-1 to TRBJ2-3, with 9 bases matching TRBD1. Trimming took 0 bases from V and 4 from J; bases not matched to a gene: 3. The CDR3 consists of 15 residues. Germline lookup yields CDR1 SGHRS and CDR2 YFSETQ. In DNA, the CDR3 is TGCGCCAGCAGCTTGGAGTGGACAGGGGCAGATACGCAGTATTTT. Its translation is CASSLEWTGADTQYF.

The chain couples TRBV3-1 (or the pseudogene TRBV3-2) to TRBJ2-3, with TRBD2 matching 7 bases. The germline gives CDR1 LGHDT, CDR2 YNNKEL (reference sequence). This CDR3 has 17 residues. Trimming cost V 3 bases and J 0 bases; bases outside gene matches: 9. This CDR3 is CASSHLGPSGSTDTQYF. CDR3 sequence (DNA): TGTGCCAGCAGCCACTTGGGTCCTAGCGGTAGCACAGATACGCAGTATTTT.

The rearrangement links TRBV18 to TRBJ2-1, with D tentatively TRBD2 (5 bases). Germline CDR1 and CDR2: KGHSH and LQKENI. V was cut by 3 bases and J by 0 bases, with 9 bases left in between. The CDR3 covers 15 residues. The CDR3 spells CASSPSVSSYNEQFF. The CDR3 region has the DNA TGTGCCAGCTCACCTAGCGTAAGCTCCTACAATGAGCAGTTCTTC.

CDR3 coding DNA: TGTGCCATCAGTGAGAGGACTGGGGATCATGGCTACACCTTC. Its translation: CAISERTGDHGYTF. This chain links TRBV10-3 with TRBJ1-2; D is uncertain. The ends were cut back, 2 bases at V and 6 bases at J, with 13 bases in the middle. CDR3 length equals 14 residues. In germline, CDR1 is ENHRY, CDR2 SYGVKD.

CDR3 residues: CASKVRRGTYYEQYF. The CDR3, as DNA: TGTGCCAGCAAAGTGCGGCGCGGGACCTACTACGAGCAGTACTTC. J is TRBJ2-7 and V is TRBV5-6, with a possible D match to TRBD2 (6 bases). In germline, CDR1 is SGHDT, CDR2 YYEEEE. The V end was cut by 6 bases, the J end by 3 bases, with 19 bases between. This CDR3 is built from 15 residues.

This clone was seen more than once but under ten times. This chain joins TRBV12-3 or TRBV12-4 and TRBJ2-7; D unresolved. With 6 bases removed from V and 5 bases from J, the gap between germline ends came to 14 bases. The CDR3 sequence is 13 residues long. CDR3 DNA: TGTGCCAGCAGCCTGAGCAAGAACCACGAGCAGTACTTC. It encodes CASSLSKNHEQYF.

The chain is built from TRBV19 and TRBJ2-7; D is possibly TRBD1 (5 bases). The germline CDR1 and CDR2 sequences are LNHDA and SQIVND (reference sequence). V was trimmed by 1 base and J by 5 bases, leaving 12 bases between them. The CDR3 covers 14 residues. The CDR3 protein is CASSIGPARDEQYF. The DNA of the CDR3 is TGTGCCAGTAGTATAGGCCCCGCCAGGGACGAGCAGTACTTC.

The chain couples TRBV5-1 to TRBJ2-7; a possible D gene is TRBD1 (6 bases). The CDR3 is made up of 15 amino acids. Trimming took off 5 bases at V and 0 bases at J, with 15 bases between the two ends. From germline, CDR1 is SGHRS and CDR2 YFSETQ. CDR3 sequence reads: CASRGGRDTSYEQYF. The CDR3, as DNA: TGCGCCAGCAGGGGTGGCCGGGACACCTCCTACGAGCAGTACTTC. Combining the CDR3 with reference TRBV5-1 and TRBJ2-7 gives the whole variable domain KAGVTQTPRYLIKTRGQQVTLSCSPISGHRSVSWYQQTPGQGLQFLFEYFSETQRNKGNFPGRFSGRQFSNSRSEMNVSTLELGDSALYLCASRGGRDTSYEQYFGPGTRLTVT.

This clone showed up just a few times. This chain joins TRBV14 and TRBJ2-2; D possibly corresponds to TRBD1 (6 bases). V was cut by 1 base and J by 7 bases, with 7 bases left in between. CDR3 length: 13 residues. The germline CDR1 and CDR2 sequences are SGHDN and FVKESK. The CDR3 loop reads CASSQARGGELFF. The CDR3 coding sequence is TGTGCCAGCAGCCAAGCCAGGGGCGGGGAGCTGTTTTTT.